The next 5 T cell receptor beta chains were all read from a single sample in a study of T cells in Graves' hyperthyroidism and ophthalmopathy. Amplified TCR beta CDR3 regions derived from RNA transcripts. The HTBI primer set was used in a first-round RT-PCR of the TCR CDR3. A single record per CDR3 protein comes from TCRdb applying MiXCR to the multiplex PCR reads. The table shows roughly 740,000 distinct CDR3 sequences, with roughly 17% occurring only once. Material: blood. The receptors originated from a man younger than 30 with Graves' hyperthyroidism.

The CDR3 protein is CSVGNRGGNEQFF. The CDR3 DNA reads TGCAGCGTTGGTAACAGGGGTGGGAATGAGCAGTTCTTC. This chain links TRBV29-1 with TRBJ2-1; 7 bases match TRBD1. Germline lookup yields CDR1 SQVTM and CDR2 ANQGSEA. The CDR3 runs to 13 residues. Unmatched junction bases numbered 7, after V lost 4 bases and J lost 7 bases.

With regard to this clonotype: The junction does not match germline at one end; this may be a read error. The chain employs TRBV20-1 and TRBJ1-4; the match to TRBD1 covers 10 bases. The CDR3 covers 13 residues. Germline CDR1 is DFQATT and CDR2 is SNEGSKA (reference sequence). Written as DNA, the CDR3 is TGCAGTGCTGGGACAGGGGAGAATGAAAAACTGCTTTTT. This sequence encodes CSAGTGENEKLLF.

In this sample, this clonotype turned up a few times. This chain joins TRBV5-6 and TRBJ2-7, with TRBD1 as a possible D gene (6 bases). The length of the CDR3 is 14 residues. Germline V CDR1 and CDR2: SGHDT, YYEEEE. V gave up 1 base and J gave up 3 bases, with 11 bases separating them. CDR3: CASSLKGQYYEQYF. The CDR3 DNA sequence: TGTGCCAGCAGCTTGAAGGGACAATACTACGAGCAGTACTTC. Variable domain in full (rest from reference TRBV5-6 and TRBJ2-7): DAGVTQSPTHLIKTRGQQVTLRCSPKSGHDTVSWYQQALGQGPQFIFQYYEEEERQRGNFPDRFSGHQFPNYSSELNVNALLLGDSALYLCASSLKGQYYEQYFGPGTRLTVT.

The chain is built from TRBV3-1 and TRBJ2-5, with 11 bases that match TRBD2. V was pared by 3 bases and J by 5 bases, with 8 bases of the junction left unmatched. This CDR3 spans 16 amino acids. Germline lookup yields CDR1 LGHDT and CDR2 YNNKEL (reference sequence). The CDR3 DNA is TGTGCCAGCAGCCACGTAGCGGGAGGGCCTCGGGAGACCCAGTACTTC. Translating gives CASSHVAGGPRETQYF.

The genes are TRBV6-5 and TRBJ2-2; perhaps TRBD1 as D (6 bases). Germline loops: CDR1 MNHEY, CDR2 SVGAGI. The V and J ends lost 0 bases and 2 bases respectively, with 7 bases between them. The CDR3 covers 15 residues. The CDR3 is CASSYSDSNTGELFF. The CDR3 DNA is TGTGCCAGCAGTTACTCGGACAGTAACACCGGGGAGCTGTTTTTT.